This T cell receptor (beta chain) was captured by sequencing in a study of vaccination effects on CD4 cells after COVID-19. Overall study: Within the ViraFEST assay, antigen-specific CD4+ T cells underwent expansion with viral peptide pools prior to sequencing. Study-wide findings and caveats: Marked clonal contraction of infection- and vaccine-induced clones was seen late after vaccination. Only a few convalescent patients and no early post-infection timepoints featured in the study.

The germline V gene encodes CDR1 SQVTM and CDR2 ANQGSEA. Trimming at V came to 6 bases and at J to 8 bases, leaving 15 bases not matched to a gene. This CDR3 spans 14 amino acids. Clones were read by immunoSEQ multiplex PCR, and TCRdb kept only the in-frame ones, dropping some. The table lists approximately 60,000 clones, less than 80% of them singletons. Cells that had been cultured for 10 days were the source of isolated CD4+ T cells. BNT162b2 vaccine or mRNA-1273 vaccine was given to participants in two doses. Turning to this clone: Its antigen is as yet unknown.

This TCR was sampled from a human donor who received a COVID-19 vaccine. The specimen was CD4+ T cells from PBMCs cultured without peptide, collected after COVID-19 vaccination. This chain uses TRBV29-1 with TRBJ1-1; 7 bases fit TRBD1. The CDR3 region has the DNA TGCAGCGTCAAGCCCGGGACAGCCGCTGAGGAAGCTTTCTTT. Amino acids: CSVKPGTAAEEAFF. Full variable domain (outside the CDR3, taken from reference TRBV29-1 and TRBJ1-1): SAVISQKPSRDICQRGTSLTIQCQVDSQVTMMFWYRQQPGQSLTLIATANQGSEATYESGFVIDKFPISRPNLTFSTLTVSNMSPEDSSIYLCSVKPGTAAEEAFFGQGTRLTVV.